This record concerns one TCR beta chain sequence. The sample is drawn from a study of blood T cell repertoires in COVID-19. Study in general: Samples came from the United States, Italy and Spain, spanning acute and convalescent COVID-19. Sample material is recorded as cDNA or gDNA derived from T cells, B-cell-depleted T cells, or PBMCs.

Per the original methods: Reference gene primer amplification yielded estimated nucleated cell counts. Profiling relied on immunoSEQ multiplex PCR, and the TCRdb table lists in-frame clones only, not all of them. V, J and clone size are those of that table, while D and trimming were read from the DNA. The sample carries 90,000 or so clones, around 84% recorded once. The sequence derives from a man aged 55 to 70 with acute or convalescent COVID-19. Sequencing was done on a sample of peripheral blood.

The CDR3 nucleotides read TGTGCCAGCAGCCGGTATGTGACAGGTTCCTACGAGCAGTACTTC. Amino acid sequence: CASSRYVTGSYEQYF. The rearrangement uses TRBV5-6 and TRBJ2-7; the D gene is possibly TRBD1 (6 bases). Germline V gives CDR1 SGHDT, CDR2 YYEEEE. There are 15 residues in the CDR3. V was pared by 4 bases and J by 1 base, with 15 bases between.